This T cell receptor (beta chain) was captured by sequencing in a study of control samples from healthy donors and cancer patients. Libraries were prepared by immunoSEQ multiplex PCR; TCRdb keeps only in-frame clonotypes and omits some of them. The table has some 120,000 clones, roughly 90% seen once. This CDR3 spans 15 amino acids. Germline assignment: CDR1 SGDLS and CDR2 YYNGEE. V was trimmed by 0 bases and J by 4 bases, leaving 11 bases between them. This TCR derives from a man aged 45 to 65 in good health. The specimen was blood. The chain links TRBV9 to TRBJ1-5; D remains ambiguous. The CDR3 sequence is CASSVGASINQPQHF. The CDR3 nucleotides are TGTGCCAGCAGCGTAGGGGCCAGCATAAATCAGCCCCAGCATTTT.